These 24 T cell receptor beta chains came from one sample sequenced in a study of shared clonotypes between healthy human individuals. The table came from immunoSEQ multiplex PCR; TCRdb's copy has only in-frame clones and leaves some out. The profile shows millions of clones, about 95% of them singletons. Positive CCR7 selection of CD45RO-negative cells yielded the naive CD8 cells, and terminally differentiated effector memory CD45RA+ cells were excluded. Sequencing input: naive CD8+ T cells sorted from blood. Receptors originate from a man younger than 35 in good health.

This clone was counted between two and nine times. This chain joins TRBV7-9 and TRBJ2-3; D possibly corresponds to TRBD1 (5 bases). Trimming removed 2 bases from V and 5 bases from J, with 11 bases in between. Germline CDR1 and CDR2: SEHNR and FQNEAQ (reference sequence). The CDR3 is 14 residues long. CDR3 DNA sequence: TGTGCCAGCAGCTTACTGGTTCAGGGAGATACGCAGTATTTT. Its protein is CASSLLVQGDTQYF.

The DNA for the CDR3 is TGCGCCAGCAGCCAGAGGGGAACTAGCAGCTACGAGCAGTACTTC. Encoded protein: CASSQRGTSSYEQYF. The rearrangement uses TRBV4-1 and TRBJ2-7; D perhaps matches TRBD2 (6 bases). V dropped 3 bases and J dropped 3 bases, with 15 bases sitting between them. The CDR3 consists of 15 residues. Germline CDR1 is MGHRA and CDR2 is YSYEKL.

J is TRBJ2-1 and V is TRBV6-5; D remains unclear. V lost 3 bases and J 2 bases, leaving 8 bases between the germline ends. The CDR3 loop spans 14 amino acids. Germline V CDR1 and CDR2: MNHEY, SVGAGI. The CDR3 spells CASSYQPTYNEQFF. The CDR3 DNA reads TGTGCCAGCAGTTATCAGCCTACCTACAATGAGCAGTTCTTC.

The chain is built from TRBV4-3 and TRBJ2-7; D perhaps matches TRBD1 (6 bases). The CDR3 is made up of 15 amino acids. V dropped 0 bases and J dropped 4 bases, with 13 bases sitting between them. The germline CDR1 and CDR2 sequences are LGHNA and YSLEER. Here the CDR3 reads CASSQDRGTLYEQYF. CDR3 DNA: TGCGCCAGCAGCCAAGACAGGGGTACTCTTTACGAGCAGTACTTC.

The chain couples TRBV13 to TRBJ1-3; 9 bases fit TRBD1. The J segment lost 0 bases and the V segment lost 2 bases, leaving 5 bases of the junction unmatched. This CDR3 region has 17 residues. Germline loops: CDR1 PRHDT, CDR2 FYEKMQ (reference sequence). The CDR3 protein is CASSLYGTGSSGNTIYF. CDR3 DNA: TGTGCCAGCAGCTTATACGGGACAGGGAGCTCTGGAAACACCATATATTTT.

The rearrangement uses TRBV19 and TRBJ2-2; 12 nucleotides agree with TRBD2. V lost 6 bases to trimming and J lost 0 bases; unmatched junction nucleotides: 5. The CDR3 has 17 residues. The V gene's germline CDR1 is LNHDA and CDR2 SQIVND (reference sequence). CDR3 region: CASRDGTSGSNTGELFF. The CDR3 DNA follows: TGTGCCAGTAGGGACGGGACTAGCGGGTCGAACACCGGGGAGCTGTTTTTT.

To note about this clone: The same CDR3 can be traced to other DNA sequences in this sample. The chain uses TRBV7-9 and TRBJ2-7, with no clear D. The CDR3 is 13 amino acids. The germline gives CDR1 SEHNR, CDR2 FQNEAQ (reference sequence). The V and J ends lost 0 bases and 2 bases respectively, with 5 bases between them. The CDR3 here is CASSLAGPYEQYF. The CDR3 nucleotides read TGTGCCAGCAGCTTAGCAGGACCCTACGAGCAGTACTTC.

The V call is TRBV14, the J call TRBJ1-4, with D maybe TRBD1 (5 bases). The germline gives CDR1 SGHDN, CDR2 FVKESK. V lost 4 bases and J 6 bases, leaving 12 bases between the germline ends. This CDR3 comprises 14 residues. Here the CDR3 DNA reads TGTGCCAGCAGCCCCCTAGAGGGGCATGAAAAACTGTTTTTT. Protein: CASSPLEGHEKLFF.

V usage is TRBV2 and J usage is TRBJ2-1; 7 positions agree with TRBD1. CDR3 length: 17 residues. V gave up 2 bases and J gave up 1 base; unmatched junction bases: 8. CDR1 and CDR2 from the germline V gene are SNHLY and FYNNEI. The CDR3 DNA is TGTGCCAGCAGTGAAAGGTCACAGGGGTCTTCCTACAATGAGCAGTTCTTC. Protein sequence: CASSERSQGSSYNEQFF.

The J gene is TRBJ1-1, the V gene TRBV19; no clear D. The V gene's germline CDR1 is LNHDA and CDR2 SQIVND (reference sequence). The V and J ends lost 2 bases and 3 bases respectively, with 7 bases between them. CDR3 length: 13 residues. The CDR3 loop reads CASSISRDTEAFF. The CDR3 DNA reads TGTGCCAGTAGTATAAGCCGGGACACTGAAGCTTTCTTT.

As DNA, the CDR3 is TGTGCCAGCAGCCCGGGACTAGGCTACGAGCAGTACTTC. This translates into CASSPGLGYEQYF. This chain joins TRBV11-3 and TRBJ2-7; 8 bases are shared with TRBD2. Germline values: CDR1 SGHNT, CDR2 YENEEA. CDR3 length: 13 amino acids. The V segment lost 5 bases and the J segment 3 bases; nucleotides outside the gene matches: 3.

About this clone itself: This sample includes further DNA sequences coding for the same CDR3. V is TRBV27 and J is TRBJ2-7; D ambiguous. Germline values: CDR1 MNHEY, CDR2 SMNVEV (reference sequence). V shed 3 bases and J shed 1 base, with 7 bases lying between them. The CDR3 is made up of 13 amino acids. The CDR3 region is CASSFGGSYEQYF. The CDR3 DNA reads TGTGCCAGCAGTTTCGGTGGTTCCTACGAGCAGTACTTC.

The rearrangement joins TRBV5-1 to TRBJ1-2; D unclear. Trimming took 4 bases from V and 3 from J, leaving 10 bases between them. This CDR3 has 13 amino acids. Germline V gene lookup returns CDR1 SGHRS and CDR2 YFSETQ. CDR3 sequence (DNA): TGCGCCAGCAGCCCGGACCCGGACTATGGCTACACCTTC. Amino acid sequence: CASSPDPDYGYTF.

The rearrangement uses TRBV4-1 and TRBJ1-4; the D gene is possibly TRBD1 (5 bases). The CDR3 totals 14 residues. Germline V gene sequence: CDR1 MGHRA, CDR2 YSYEKL. V was trimmed by 6 bases and J by 8 bases, leaving 16 bases between them. CDR3 in amino acids: CASSEGPLEEKLFF. The CDR3, as DNA: TGCGCCAGCAGTGAGGGACCGTTAGAAGAAAAACTGTTTTTT.

This rearrangement joins TRBV11-2 to TRBJ2-5; 7 bases match TRBD1. The CDR3 covers 16 residues. Per germline, CDR1 SGHAT and CDR2 FQNNGV. V lost 1 base to trimming and J lost 5 bases; unmatched junction nucleotides: 10. CDR3 bases: TGTGCCAGCAGCTTAGTATTCGGGACAGTTTGGGAGACCCAGTACTTC. Its translation is CASSLVFGTVWETQYF. Together with reference TRBV11-2 and TRBJ2-5, the CDR3 gives the full variable domain: EAGVAQSPRYKIIEKRQSVAFWCNPISGHATLYWYQQILGQGPKLLIQFQNNGVVDDSQLPKDRFSAERLKGVDSTLKIQPAKLEDSAVYLCASSLVFGTVWETQYFGPGTRLLVL.

J is TRBJ2-7 and V is TRBV9; TRBD1 might be the D (5 bases). CDR3 size: 12 residues. Germline V gene data show CDR1 as SGDLS and CDR2 as YYNGEE. V was clipped by 0 bases and J by 6 bases, with 7 bases between them. This chain's CDR3 is CASSVDGAEQYF. For the CDR3, the DNA is TGTGCCAGCAGCGTAGATGGGGCCGAGCAGTACTTC.

V is TRBV29-1 and J is TRBJ1-1; TRBD1 is a possible D gene (6 bases). The ends were cut back, 6 bases at V and 8 bases at J, with 13 bases in the middle. The CDR3 extends over 11 amino acids. The germline CDR1 and CDR2 sequences are SQVTM and ANQGSEA. The CDR3, as DNA: TGCAGCGTATACCGTGACAGGGAAGCTTTCTTT. This codes for CSVYRDREAFF.

V gene TRBV11-2 combines with J gene TRBJ2-1; D ambiguous. Trimming took off 2 bases at V and 8 bases at J, with 7 bases between the two ends. Germline values: CDR1 SGHAT, CDR2 FQNNGV. The CDR3 loop spans 12 amino acids. The chain's CDR3 is CASSLTSDEQFF. The CDR3 coding sequence is TGTGCCAGCAGCTTAACATCAGATGAGCAGTTCTTC.

The chain joins TRBV9 to TRBJ1-2, with D perhaps matching TRBD1 (6 bases). CDR1 is SGDLS and CDR2 is YYNGEE in the germline V gene. The CDR3 consists of 18 residues. V was trimmed by 0 bases and J by 7 bases, leaving 25 bases between them. The CDR3: CASSVEGHHTGPSGGYTF. DNA for the CDR3: TGTGCCAGCAGCGTAGAGGGACACCATACCGGGCCCTCCGGTGGCTACACCTTC.

The chain joins TRBV7-2 to TRBJ2-5; 11 positions match TRBD2. The CDR3 has 19 residues. Germline V CDR1 and CDR2: SGHTA, FQGNSA. Trimming took 3 bases from V and 0 from J; bases not matched to a gene: 12. This CDR3 is CASSFPLAGGDWYQETQYF. DNA of the CDR3: TGTGCCAGCAGCTTTCCGCTAGCGGGGGGCGATTGGTACCAAGAGACCCAGTACTTC. Full variable domain (missing parts from reference TRBV7-2 and TRBJ2-5): GAGVSQSPSNKVTEKGKDVELRCDPISGHTALYWYRQSLGQGLEFLIYFQGNSAPDKSGLPSDRFSAERTGGSVSTLTIQRTQQEDSAVYLCASSFPLAGGDWYQETQYFGPGTRLLVL.

The CDR3 region has the DNA TGTGCCAGTAGTATAGATAGGGAGGATAGCAATCAGCCCCAGCATTTT. It translates to CASSIDREDSNQPQHF. The chain combines TRBV19 with TRBJ1-5, with no clear D. CDR1 LNHDA and CDR2 SQIVND come from the germline V gene (reference sequence). V gave up 0 bases and J gave up 0 bases, with 9 bases separating them. There are 16 residues in the CDR3.

The J gene is TRBJ2-1, the V gene TRBV19; 13 bases match TRBD2. This CDR3 is 15 amino acids long. The junction had 5 bases not matched to a gene; V was cut back by 4 bases and J by 8 bases. The germline V gene has CDR1 LNHDA and CDR2 SQIVND (reference sequence). DNA of the CDR3: TGTGCCAGTAGTACCCGGACTAGCGGGAGAGATGAGCAGTTCTTC. Translation: CASSTRTSGRDEQFF.

This chain joins TRBV7-6 and TRBJ2-1; D uncertain. The germline V and J ends were trimmed by 4 bases and 3 bases, with 13 bases remaining between them. The CDR3 spans 15 residues. Germline-derived CDR1 and CDR2 are SGHVS and FNYEAQ. CDR3 region: CASSSDRPGYNEQFF. The DNA for the CDR3 is TGTGCCAGCAGCTCCGACCGACCCGGCTACAATGAGCAGTTCTTC.

About this clone: The identical CDR3 is also encoded by other nucleotide sequences in the sample. V gene TRBV9 combines with J gene TRBJ2-7, with D hard to call. CDR1 is SGDLS and CDR2 is YYNGEE in the germline V gene. V was shortened by 2 bases and J by 0 bases, with 9 bases between the two germline ends. This CDR3 has 14 amino acids. CDR3 coding DNA: TGTGCCAGCAGCGTGGAACAGAGCTCCTACGAGCAGTACTTC. Amino acid sequence: CASSVEQSSYEQYF. Looking up the rest from reference TRBV9 and TRBJ2-7 gives the full variable domain: DSGVTQTPKHLITATGQRVTLRCSPRSGDLSVYWYQQSLDQGLQFLIQYYNGEERAKGNILERFSAQQFPDLHSELNLSSLELGDSALYFCASSVEQSSYEQYFGPGTRLTVT.